The clone carrying this TCR beta chain was recorded many times. The protocol attached unique molecular identifiers to individual cDNA molecules. In TCRdb, the 5' RACE reads were re-called with MiXCR into one record per CDR3 protein. The sample has 40,000 to 50,000 distinct CDR3 sequences, 11% seen once. The germline V and J ends were trimmed by 2 bases and 6 bases, with 19 bases remaining between them. CDR1 MNHNY and CDR2 SVGAGI come from the germline V gene (reference sequence). This CDR3 has 16 amino acids. These data originate in a study of early T cells in non-severe SARS-CoV-2 infection. Background on the study: Bulk RNA from unsorted whole blood was sequenced; chains were unpaired.

Sequenced: whole blood. This chain uses TRBV6-6 with TRBJ1-2; D perhaps matches TRBD1 (6 bases). The clonotype was recovered from an adult who was a healthcare worker with PCR-confirmed SARS-CoV-2 infection or an uninfected control (not recorded which). The CDR3 DNA is TGTGCCAGCAGTTACGATACCTGGGGGGGCCAGGATGGCTACACCTTC. This sequence encodes CASSYDTWGGQDGYTF.